This T cell receptor (beta chain) was captured by sequencing in a study of T cells after somatic rescue of genetic block. Data came from immunoSEQ multiplex PCR; TCRdb stores just in-frame clones and leaves some out. The data hold roughly 15,000 clones, with around three quarters observed a single time. The sequence derives from a boy under 18. Sample: peripheral blood mononuclear cells (PBMCs).

CDR3 sequence: CASTPGVALSSYEQYF. CDR3 coding DNA: TGCGCCAGCACCCCTGGAGTGGCCTTGAGCTCCTACGAGCAGTACTTC. The chain employs TRBV5-1 and TRBJ2-5; D is unclear. The end of the DNA aligns better with TRBJ2-7, so the J call may be wrong. In germline, CDR1 is SGHRS, CDR2 YFSETQ. The CDR3 length is 16 residues.